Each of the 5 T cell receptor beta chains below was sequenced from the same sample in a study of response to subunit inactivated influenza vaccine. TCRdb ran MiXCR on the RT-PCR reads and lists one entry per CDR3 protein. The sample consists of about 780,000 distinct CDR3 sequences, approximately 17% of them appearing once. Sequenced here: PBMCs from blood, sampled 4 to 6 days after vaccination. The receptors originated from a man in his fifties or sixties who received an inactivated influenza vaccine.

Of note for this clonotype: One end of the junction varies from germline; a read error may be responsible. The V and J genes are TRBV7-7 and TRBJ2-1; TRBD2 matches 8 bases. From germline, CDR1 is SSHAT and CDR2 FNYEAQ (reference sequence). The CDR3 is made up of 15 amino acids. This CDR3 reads CASSPTGGGINEQFF. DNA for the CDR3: TGTGCTAGCAGCCCTACCGGGGGGGGCATCAATGAGCAGTTCTTC.

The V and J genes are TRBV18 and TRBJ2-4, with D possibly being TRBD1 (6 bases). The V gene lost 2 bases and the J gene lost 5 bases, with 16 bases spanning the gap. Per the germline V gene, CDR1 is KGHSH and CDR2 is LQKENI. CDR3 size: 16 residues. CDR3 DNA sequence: TGTGCCAGCTCACCAAACAGGGACCGTTTGGAAAACATTCAGTACTTC. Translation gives CASSPNRDRLENIQYF. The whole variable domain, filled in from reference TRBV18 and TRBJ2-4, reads NAGVMQNPRHLVRRRGQEARLRCSPMKGHSHVYWYRQLPEEGLKFMVYLQKENIIDESGMPKERFSAEFPKEGPSILRIQQVVRGDSAAYFCASSPNRDRLENIQYFGAGTRLSVL.

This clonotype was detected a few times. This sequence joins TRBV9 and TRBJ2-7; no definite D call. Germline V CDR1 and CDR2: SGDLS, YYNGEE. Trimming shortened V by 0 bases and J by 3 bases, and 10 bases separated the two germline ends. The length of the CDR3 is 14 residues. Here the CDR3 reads CASSVGFSNYEQYF. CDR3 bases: TGTGCCAGCAGCGTAGGTTTCTCCAACTACGAGCAGTACTTC.

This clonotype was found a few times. CDR3 bases: TGTGCCAGCAGTTCCCTGGGCTCCTACGAGCAGTACTTC. It specifies CASSSLGSYEQYF. J is TRBJ2-7 and V is TRBV27; D gene ambiguous. The CDR3 totals 13 residues. V was clipped by 4 bases and J by 0 bases, with 7 bases between them. Per germline, CDR1 MNHEY and CDR2 SMNVEV (reference sequence).

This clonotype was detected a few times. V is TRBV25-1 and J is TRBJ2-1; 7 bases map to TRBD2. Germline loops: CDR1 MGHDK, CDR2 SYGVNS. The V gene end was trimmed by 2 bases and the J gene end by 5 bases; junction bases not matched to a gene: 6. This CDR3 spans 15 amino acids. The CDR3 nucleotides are TGTGCCAGCAGTGAACGGACTAGGTGGGACAATGAGCAGTTCTTC. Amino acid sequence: CASSERTRWDNEQFF.